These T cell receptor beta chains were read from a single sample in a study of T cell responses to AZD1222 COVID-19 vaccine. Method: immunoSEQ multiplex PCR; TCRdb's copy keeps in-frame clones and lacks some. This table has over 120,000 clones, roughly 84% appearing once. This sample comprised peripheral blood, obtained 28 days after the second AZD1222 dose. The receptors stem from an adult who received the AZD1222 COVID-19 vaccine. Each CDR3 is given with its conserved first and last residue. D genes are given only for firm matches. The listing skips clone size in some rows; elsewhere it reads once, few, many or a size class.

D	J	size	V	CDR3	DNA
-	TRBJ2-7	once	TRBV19	CASSMYQGYEQYF	TGTGCCAGTAGTATGTATCAGGGGTACGAGCAGTACTTC
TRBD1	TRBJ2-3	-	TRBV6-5	CASSATGVGDTQYF	TGTGCCAGCAGCGCCACAGGGGTTGGAGATACGCAGTATTTT
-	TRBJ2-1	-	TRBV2	CASSPPSGRGGGEQFF	TGTGCCAGCAGTCCCCCTAGCGGCCGAGGGGGGGGTGAGCAGTTCTTC
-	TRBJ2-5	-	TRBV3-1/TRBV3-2	CASSQDFLGQETQYF	TGTGCCAGCAGCCAAGATTTTCTAGGTCAAGAGACCCAGTACTTC
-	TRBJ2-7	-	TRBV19	CASRTRGGVDEQYF	TGTGCCAGTAGAACGCGAGGGGGAGTCGACGAGCAGTACTTC
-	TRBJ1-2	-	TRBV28	CASSPQSRGGNYGYTF	TGTGCCAGCAGCCCCCAGTCGAGGGGCGGAAACTATGGCTACACCTTC
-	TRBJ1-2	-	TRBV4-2	CASSPLLDENYGYTF	TGTGCCAGCAGCCCGCTTTTGGATGAAAACTATGGCTACACCTTC
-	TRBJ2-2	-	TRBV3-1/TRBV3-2	CASSVEQGAGELFF	TGTGCCAGCAGCGTTGAACAGGGCGCCGGGGAGCTGTTTTTT
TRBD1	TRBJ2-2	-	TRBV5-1	CASSPGTGATGELFF	TGCGCCAGCAGCCCCGGGACAGGGGCCACCGGGGAGCTGTTTTTT
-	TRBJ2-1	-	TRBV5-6	CASSFDDYNEQFF	TGTGCCAGCAGCTTCGACGACTACAATGAGCAGTTCTTC
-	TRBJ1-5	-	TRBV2	CAGGQALYQPQHF	TGTGCCGGAGGGCAAGCCCTCTATCAGCCCCAGCATTTT
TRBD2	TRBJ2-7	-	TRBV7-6	CASSGIGASGTYEQYF	TGTGCCAGCAGCGGGATTGGGGCTAGCGGGACCTACGAGCAGTACTTC
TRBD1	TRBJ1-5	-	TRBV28	CASRWGQGGNQPQHF	TGTGCCAGCAGGTGGGGACAGGGGGGCAATCAGCCCCAGCATTTT
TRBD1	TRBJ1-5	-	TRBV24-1	CATSDDRGWGQPQHF	TGTGCCACCAGTGATGACAGGGGTTGGGGTCAGCCCCAGCATTTT
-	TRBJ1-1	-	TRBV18	CASSSGSSTEAFF	TGTGCCAGCTCGTCGGGGTCCAGTACTGAAGCTTTCTTT
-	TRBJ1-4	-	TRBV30	CAWQYQGANEKLFF	TGTGCCTGGCAGTATCAGGGAGCGAATGAAAAACTGTTTTTT
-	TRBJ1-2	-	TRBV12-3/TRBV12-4	CASSGRGDYGYTF	TGTGCCAGCAGTGGACGGGGGGACTATGGCTACACCTTC
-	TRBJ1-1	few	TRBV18	CASSPPRGSMNTEAFF	TGTGCCAGCTCACCACCGCGGGGGTCCATGAACACTGAAGCTTTCTTT
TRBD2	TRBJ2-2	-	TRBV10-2	CASGSGSRTGELFF	TGCGCCAGCGGTAGCGGGAGCCGGACCGGGGAGCTGTTTTTT
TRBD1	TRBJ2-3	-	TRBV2	CATGVTGGSTQYF	TGTGCCACGGGGGTAACAGGGGGTAGTACGCAGTATTTT
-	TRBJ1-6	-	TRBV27	CASNTLGGDKNSPLHF	TGTGCCAGCAATACCCTAGGTGGGGATAAGAATTCACCCCTCCACTTT
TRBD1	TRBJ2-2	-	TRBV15	CATSNPRDRVTGELFF	TGTGCCACCAGCAACCCACGGGACAGGGTCACCGGGGAGCTGTTTTTT
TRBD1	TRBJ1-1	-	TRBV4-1	CASSHPQQGFPEAFF	TGCGCCAGCAGCCATCCGCAACAGGGGTTCCCTGAAGCTTTCTTT
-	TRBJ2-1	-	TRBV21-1	CASSLDRGDYNEQFF	TGTGCCAGCAGCTTAGACAGGGGGGACTACAATGAGCAGTTCTTC
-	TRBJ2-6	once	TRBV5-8	CATTLSGANVLTF	TGTGCCACCACCTTATCTGGGGCCAACGTCCTGACTTTC
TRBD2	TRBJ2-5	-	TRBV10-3	CAISALEIGASGQETQYF	TGTGCCATCAGTGCTTTAGAGATCGGGGCTAGCGGTCAAGAGACCCAGTACTTC
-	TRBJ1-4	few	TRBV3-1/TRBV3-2	CASKGGDEKLFF	TGTGCCAGCAAAGGAGGGGATGAAAAACTGTTTTTT
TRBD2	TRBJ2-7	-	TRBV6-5	CASSYSRTSGRREQYF	TGTGCCAGCAGTTACTCTCGGACTAGCGGGAGGCGGGAGCAGTACTTC
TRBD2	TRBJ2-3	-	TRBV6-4	CASSDTSGDTQYF	TGTGCCAGCAGTGATACTAGCGGAGATACGCAGTATTTT